This T cell receptor (beta chain) was sequenced for a study of T cell responses to AZD1222 COVID-19 vaccine. Sequencing was performed with immunoSEQ multiplex PCR; in TCRdb, only in-frame clones are kept and a portion is missing. Among about 99,000 clones listed, 85% to 95% were seen once. V was clipped by 7 bases and J by 6 bases, with 19 bases between them. Per germline, CDR1 SNHLY and CDR2 FYNNEI. This CDR3 has 16 amino acids. Concerning this clone: The antigen is undetermined.

Whole-study findings and limits: Vaccine-associated CD4 TCRs spanned spike, dominant at 160-218 and 743-854. Most donors were white British, females outnumbered males, and clonal diversity was possibly underestimated. Close to half of spike-specific TCRs reportedly recognize unmutated variant regions. Vaccination with two AZD1222 doses was followed by a rise in Spike-specific TCR breadth and depth.

The chain carries TRBV2 and TRBJ1-6, with D perhaps TRBD1 (6 bases). This clonotype was obtained from an adult in good health. The sample consisted of peripheral blood, taken on day 0 of AZD1222 vaccination. CDR3 coding DNA: TGTGCCAGCACACCTCAAGGGGGACACGGTAATTCACCCCTCCACTTT. It yields the protein CASTPQGGHGNSPLHF.